The 27 T cell receptor beta chains below were found in one sample sequenced in a study of beta chain features in type 1 diabetes. Every bit of the isolated RNA underwent reverse transcription, so sequencing read expressed TCRB transcripts. Only in-frame clones appear in the TCRdb table, and some are missing; sequencing was by immunoSEQ multiplex PCR. The sample has a few hundred thousand clones, around 13% seen once. Sequences were obtained from central memory CD4+ T cells from blood. The receptor source for this set is a young man in good health.

The V and J genes are TRBV11-2 and TRBJ2-1, with no clear D. Trimming pared 1 base from V and 4 bases from J, leaving 14 bases between. CDR1 and CDR2 (germline): SGHAT, FQNNGV. The CDR3 is 16 residues long. CDR3 in DNA: TGTGCCAGCAGCTTAGTCTCCTGGGGTGCTTACAATGAGCAGTTCTTC. It yields the protein CASSLVSWGAYNEQFF.

This clone has a handful of counts. The chain joins TRBV7-2 to TRBJ2-5; D uncertain. Germline-derived CDR1 and CDR2 are SGHTA and FQGNSA. The length of the CDR3 is 13 residues. Between the trimmed V and J ends, which lost 2 bases and 3 bases, there was a span of 7 bases. CDR3 coding DNA: TGTGCCAGCAGCTTATCCGCGGAAGAGACCCAGTACTTC. The encoded protein is CASSLSAEETQYF.

This clone was seen a single time. The CDR3 loop reads CASSVDWGLASNEQFF. CDR3 nucleotide sequence: TGTGCCAGCAGCGTAGATTGGGGACTAGCGTCGAATGAGCAGTTCTTC. The chain joins TRBV9 to TRBJ2-1; 10 bases are shared with TRBD2. The J segment lost 7 bases and the V segment lost 0 bases, leaving 7 bases of the junction unmatched. This CDR3 spans 16 amino acids. Germline assignment: CDR1 SGDLS and CDR2 YYNGEE.

The chain employs TRBV7-2 and TRBJ2-7, with no clear D. Germline values: CDR1 SGHTA, CDR2 FQGNSA. Trimming shortened V by 1 base and J by 2 bases, and 9 bases separated the two germline ends. CDR3 size: 14 residues. The CDR3 sequence: CASSLEIPPYEQYF. CDR3 coding DNA: TGTGCCAGCAGCTTAGAGATACCCCCCTACGAGCAGTACTTC.

This clone has just a few counts. V is TRBV18 and J is TRBJ2-2; D tentatively fits TRBD1 or TRBD2 (5 bases each). The germline gives CDR1 KGHSH, CDR2 LQKENI. V lost 4 bases and J lost 7, with 16 bases in between. The CDR3 totals 15 residues. CDR3 coding DNA: TGTGCCAGCTCACGACGGGACCAAGGGATCGGGGAGCTGTTTTTT. It codes for CASSRRDQGIGELFF.

The J gene is TRBJ1-2, the V gene TRBV6-6; D is undetermined. V was clipped by 6 bases and J by 3 bases, with 14 bases between them. CDR1 is MNHNY, CDR2 SVGAGI, per germline (reference sequence). The CDR3 contains 14 residues. In DNA form, the CDR3 reads TGTGCCAGCAGCCCCATCCGGGTGGACTATGGCTACACCTTC. It is translated as CASSPIRVDYGYTF.

The V gene is TRBV4-2, the J gene TRBJ2-7; D is unresolved. The CDR3 is 14 residues long. Trimming left V 5 bases short and J 1 base short, with 12 bases between. The V gene's germline CDR1 is LGHNA and CDR2 YNFKEQ. In DNA, the CDR3 is TGTGCCAGCAGCTTTTCCTTAGTTTCCTACGAGCAGTACTTC. It yields the protein CASSFSLVSYEQYF.

This clone was seen only a few times. V usage is TRBV5-4 and J usage is TRBJ1-5; D is unclear. V lost 0 bases, J lost 7 bases, and 11 bases lay in between. Germline CDR1 reads SGHNT; CDR2 reads YYREEE (reference sequence). CDR3 length: 14 amino acids. CDR3 nucleotides: TGTGCCAGCAGCTTGGCGGGTGCAGGCCAGCCCCAGCATTTT. Translation: CASSLAGAGQPQHF. The complete variable domain, with remaining parts taken from reference TRBV5-4 and TRBJ1-5, reads ETGVTQSPTHLIKTRGQQVTLRCSSQSGHNTVSWYQQALGQGPQFIFQYYREEENGRGNFPPRFSGLQFPNYSSELNVNALELDDSALYLCASSLAGAGQPQHFGDGTRLSIL.

This chain connects TRBV29-1 to TRBJ2-1; TRBD1 agrees at 8 bases. This CDR3 spans 15 amino acids. Germline V CDR1 and CDR2: SQVTM, ANQGSEA. Trimming took 5 bases from V and 7 from J; bases not matched to a gene: 13. CDR3: CSVRAGTGERNEQFF. The CDR3, as DNA: TGCAGCGTTCGGGCCGGGACAGGTGAACGAAATGAGCAGTTCTTC.

This clone was seen a handful of times. The CDR3 DNA reads TGTGCCAGCAGTTCCTCCTCAGGGACCCAGTACTTC. It translates to CASSSSSGTQYF. The rearrangement links TRBV9 to TRBJ2-5; D gene unclear. Germline CDR1 SGDLS, CDR2 YYNGEE. The CDR3 has 12 amino acids. Trimming pared 5 bases from V and 7 bases from J, leaving 12 bases between.

This clone occurred many times. The sample carries other DNA sequences with the same CDR3. This chain links TRBV5-1 with TRBJ2-1, with a weak D call TRBD1 (5 bases). The V gene lost 0 bases and the J gene lost 5 bases, with 6 bases spanning the gap. The CDR3 has 13 residues. Germline loops: CDR1 SGHRS, CDR2 YFSETQ. The CDR3 region has the DNA TGCGCCAGCAGCTTGGCAGGGAACAATGAGCAGTTCTTC. This encodes CASSLAGNNEQFF.

CDR3 nucleotides: TGTGCCAGCAGTCCCTACAGGCTTAATGAAAAACTGTTTTTT. Translating it yields CASSPYRLNEKLFF. The chain couples TRBV6-5 to TRBJ1-4; a weak D match, TRBD1 (5 bases). There are 14 residues in the CDR3. Germline CDR1 reads MNHEY; CDR2 reads SVGAGI. V lost 5 bases to trimming and J lost 4 bases, with 11 bases between them.

The chain combines TRBV6-5 with TRBJ1-2; D is undetermined. Germline V lookup: CDR1 MNHEY, CDR2 SVGAGI. Trimming cost V 5 bases and J 0 bases, with 10 bases left between them. This CDR3 is built from 14 residues. CDR3 region: CASSNRGSNYGYTF. The CDR3 DNA is TGTGCCAGCAGTAATCGCGGTTCTAACTATGGCTACACCTTC.

The rearrangement links TRBV11-3 to TRBJ2-3, with D possibly TRBD2 on 6 matching bases. The germline V gene encodes CDR1 SGHNT and CDR2 YENEEA. Between the trimmed V and J ends, which lost 3 bases and 4 bases, there was a span of 11 bases. This CDR3 has 14 amino acids. CDR3 DNA sequence: TGTGCCAGCAGCTTGGGGGGAAATCCAGATACGCAGTATTTT. Its protein product is CASSLGGNPDTQYF. Based on the CDR3 plus reference TRBV11-3 and TRBJ2-3, the full variable domain is EAGVVQSPRYKIIEKKQPVAFWCNPISGHNTLYWYLQNLGQGPELLIRYENEEAVDDSQLPKDRFSAERLKGVDSTLKIQPAELGDSAVYLCASSLGGNPDTQYFGPGTRLTVL.

In its sample, this clone was seen a few times. The chain recombines TRBV27 with TRBJ2-3; D is perhaps TRBD1 or TRBD2 (5 bases each). Trimming cost V 5 bases and J 8 bases, with 17 bases left between them. The CDR3 length is 14 residues. The germline gives CDR1 MNHEY, CDR2 SMNVEV (reference sequence). DNA of the CDR3: TGTGCCAGCAGTCCTTCCGTCGGGGCATTTACGCAGTATTTT. It is translated as CASSPSVGAFTQYF.

V is TRBV7-2 and J is TRBJ2-1, with 10 bases fitting TRBD2. The CDR3 spans 18 residues. From germline, CDR1 is SGHTA and CDR2 FQGNSA. The V gene end was trimmed by 3 bases and the J gene end by 0 bases; junction bases not matched to a gene: 8. CDR3 sequence reads: CASSLGGLAYSSYNEQFF. In DNA, the CDR3 is TGTGCCAGCAGCTTGGGGGGACTAGCGTATAGCTCCTACAATGAGCAGTTCTTC.

This clone appeared a few times. This chain joins TRBV6-6 and TRBJ1-6; TRBD1 matches 9 bases. Per germline, CDR1 MNHNY and CDR2 SVGAGI (reference sequence). The CDR3 extends over 14 amino acids. V was pared by 10 bases and J by 8 bases, with 9 bases of the junction left unmatched. In DNA form, the CDR3 reads TGTGCCACCATCCAGGACAGGGGAGATTCACCCCTCCACTTT. Its translation: CATIQDRGDSPLHF.

The genes are TRBV5-6 and TRBJ1-1, with no clear D. The ends were cut back, 2 bases at V and 0 bases at J, with 14 bases in the middle. From germline, CDR1 is SGHDT and CDR2 YYEEEE. The CDR3 contains 16 residues. CDR3 amino acids: CASSFKLNLMNTEAFF. The DNA for the CDR3 is TGTGCCAGCAGCTTTAAACTGAACCTTATGAACACTGAAGCTTTCTTT.

In its sample, this clone was seen a few times. This chain uses TRBV4-3 with TRBJ1-2; D gene unclear. Germline V CDR1 and CDR2: LGHNA, YSLEER. Trimming left V 4 bases short and J 2 bases short, with 8 bases between. CDR3 size: 13 residues. As DNA, the CDR3 is TGCGCCAGCAGCCCGACTGGGAACTATGGCTACACCTTC. Protein: CASSPTGNYGYTF.

The rearrangement joins TRBV4-1 to TRBJ2-7; D might be TRBD2 (6 bases). CDR1 and CDR2 (germline): MGHRA, YSYEKL. The CDR3 contains 16 residues. The CDR3 coding sequence is TGTGCCAGCAGCCAAGTTTCCGGGAGTGGGGTCTACGAGCAGTACGTC. This gives the protein CASSQVSGSGVYEQYV.

This clone was seen a single time. V is TRBV5-1 and J is TRBJ1-3, with D possibly being TRBD1 (6 bases). Germline V gives CDR1 SGHRS, CDR2 YFSETQ. V was cut by 0 bases and J by 2 bases, with 15 bases left in between. The CDR3 consists of 17 residues. The DNA of the CDR3 is TGCGCCAGCAGCTTGGGACGGGGGGCGAATGCTGGAAACACCATATATTTT. Translation gives CASSLGRGANAGNTIYF.

The sample holds a few counts of this clone. The chain joins TRBV14 to TRBJ1-1; the D is unclear. V was trimmed by 1 base and J by 6 bases, leaving 3 bases between them. CDR1 is SGHDN, CDR2 FVKESK, per germline. CDR3 length: 11 amino acids. The CDR3 sequence is CASSQGPEAFF. As DNA, the CDR3 is TGTGCCAGCAGCCAAGGGCCTGAAGCTTTCTTT.

This clone was observed a few times. This rearrangement joins TRBV5-1 to TRBJ2-1, with TRBD2 matching 8 bases. CDR3 length: 13 amino acids. Germline-derived CDR1 and CDR2 are SGHRS and YFSETQ. With V trimmed by 6 bases and J by 8 bases, 7 bases remained unmatched. CDR3 nucleotides: TGCGCCAGCAAGGGGACTAGTAGGTATGAGCAGTTCTTC. Amino acids: CASKGTSRYEQFF.

This clone was recorded many times. This chain uses TRBV5-6 with TRBJ2-2, with TRBD2 identical over 7 bases. V lost 8 bases to trimming and J lost 0 bases; unmatched junction nucleotides: 7. The CDR3 has 15 amino acids. The germline V gene has CDR1 SGHDT and CDR2 YYEEEE. The CDR3 protein is CASTKGLTNTGELFF. As DNA, the CDR3 is TGTGCCAGTACCAAGGGACTAACGAACACCGGGGAGCTGTTTTTT.

This clone was counted only a few times. The chain couples TRBV11-2 to TRBJ2-2; possible D gene TRBD1, 5 bases. From germline, CDR1 is SGHAT and CDR2 FQNNGV. The CDR3 is 14 residues long. V was trimmed by 1 base and J by 5 bases, leaving 8 bases between them. CDR3 protein: CASSLVGPTGELFF. Here the CDR3 DNA reads TGTGCCAGCAGCTTAGTGGGGCCGACCGGGGAGCTGTTTTTT.

This clone was counted between two and nine times. The chain is built from TRBV5-1 and TRBJ1-5; 8 bases match TRBD1. CDR1 is SGHRS, CDR2 YFSETQ, per germline. With 2 bases clipped from V and 2 bases from J, the junction kept 6 bases outside the gene matches. CDR3 length: 16 amino acids. CDR3 coding DNA: TGCGCCAGCAGCTTAGTTCCGACAGGGGGCAATCAGCCCCAGCATTTT. Protein product: CASSLVPTGGNQPQHF.

In this sample, this clone turned up a few times. This chain connects TRBV7-2 to TRBJ2-3; 13 bases are a match to TRBD2. The trim removed 3 bases at V and 2 bases at J, leaving 2 bases unmatched. This CDR3 is 16 amino acids long. Germline V lookup: CDR1 SGHTA, CDR2 FQGNSA. The CDR3 loop reads CASSFTSGGVTDTQYF. The CDR3 DNA reads TGTGCCAGCAGCTTCACTAGCGGGGGGGTCACAGATACGCAGTATTTT.